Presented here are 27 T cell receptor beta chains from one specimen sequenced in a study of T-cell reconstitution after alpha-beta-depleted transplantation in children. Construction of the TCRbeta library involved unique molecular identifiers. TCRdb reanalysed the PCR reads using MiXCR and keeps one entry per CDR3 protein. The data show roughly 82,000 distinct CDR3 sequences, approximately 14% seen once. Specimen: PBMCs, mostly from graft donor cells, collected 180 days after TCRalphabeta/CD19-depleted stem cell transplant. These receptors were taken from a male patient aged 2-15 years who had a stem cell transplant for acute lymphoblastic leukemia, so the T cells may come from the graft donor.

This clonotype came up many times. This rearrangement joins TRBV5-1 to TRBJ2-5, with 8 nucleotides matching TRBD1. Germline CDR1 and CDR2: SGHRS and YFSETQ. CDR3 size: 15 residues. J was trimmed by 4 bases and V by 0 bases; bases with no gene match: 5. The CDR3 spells CASSLGPTGGETQYF. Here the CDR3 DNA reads TGCGCCAGCAGCTTGGGGCCCACAGGGGGAGAGACCCAGTACTTC.

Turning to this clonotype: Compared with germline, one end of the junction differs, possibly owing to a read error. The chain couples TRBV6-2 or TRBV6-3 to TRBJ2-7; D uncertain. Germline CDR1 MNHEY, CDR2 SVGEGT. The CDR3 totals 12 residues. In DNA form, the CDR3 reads TGTGCCAGCAGTTACCAACTTTACGGGCAGTACTTC. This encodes CASSYQLYGQYF.

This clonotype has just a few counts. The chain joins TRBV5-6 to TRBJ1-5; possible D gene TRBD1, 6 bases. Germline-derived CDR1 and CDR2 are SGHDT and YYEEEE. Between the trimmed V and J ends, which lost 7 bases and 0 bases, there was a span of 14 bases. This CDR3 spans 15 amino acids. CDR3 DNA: TGTGCCAGCTCCTTCGGGGGACATAGCAATCAGCCCCAGCATTTT. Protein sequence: CASSFGGHSNQPQHF.

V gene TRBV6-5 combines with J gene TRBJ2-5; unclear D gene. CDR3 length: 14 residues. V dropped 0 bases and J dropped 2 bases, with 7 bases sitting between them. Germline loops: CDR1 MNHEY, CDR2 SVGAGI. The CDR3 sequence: CASSYSPLQETQYF. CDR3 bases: TGTGCCAGCAGTTACTCTCCCCTTCAAGAGACCCAGTACTTC.

The CDR3 region has the DNA TGTGCCAGCAGCCCCCTTCCTAGCGCCTACTACAATGAGCAGTTCTTC. Translated: CASSPLPSAYYNEQFF. The genes are TRBV7-3 and TRBJ2-1, with D tentatively TRBD2 (6 bases). Per germline, CDR1 SGHTA and CDR2 FQGTGA. The CDR3 spans 16 residues. V was trimmed by 5 bases and J by 3 bases, leaving 17 bases between them.

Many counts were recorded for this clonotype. This CDR3 is CASSPLTRLNYGYTF. In nucleotides, the CDR3 is TGTGCCAGCAGCCCCCTGACAAGGCTGAACTATGGCTACACCTTC. This chain uses TRBV7-2 with TRBJ1-2; D is unresolved. In germline, CDR1 is SGHTA, CDR2 FQGNSA. CDR3 length: 15 residues. V lost 5 bases, J lost 2 bases, and 15 bases lay in between.

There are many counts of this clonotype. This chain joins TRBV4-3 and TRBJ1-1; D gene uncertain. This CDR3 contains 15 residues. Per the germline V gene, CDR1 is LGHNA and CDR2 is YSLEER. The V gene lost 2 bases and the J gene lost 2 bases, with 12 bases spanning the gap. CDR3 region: CASSQNLAKNTEAFF. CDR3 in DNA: TGCGCCAGCAGCCAAAATTTGGCGAAAAACACTGAAGCTTTCTTT.

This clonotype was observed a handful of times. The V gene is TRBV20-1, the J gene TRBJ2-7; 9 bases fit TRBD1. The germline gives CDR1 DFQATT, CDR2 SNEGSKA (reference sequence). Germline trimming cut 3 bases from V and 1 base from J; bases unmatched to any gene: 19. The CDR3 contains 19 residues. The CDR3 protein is CSASDSRDRVPELSYEQYF. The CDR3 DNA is TGCAGTGCTAGTGATTCCCGGGACAGGGTGCCGGAGTTATCCTACGAGCAGTACTTC.

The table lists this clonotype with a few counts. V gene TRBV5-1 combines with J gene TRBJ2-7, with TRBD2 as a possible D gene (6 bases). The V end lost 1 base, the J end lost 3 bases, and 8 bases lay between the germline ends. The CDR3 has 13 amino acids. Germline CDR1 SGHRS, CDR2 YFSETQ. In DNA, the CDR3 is TGCGCCAGCAGCTTGTTAGCGGACTACGAGCAGTACTTC. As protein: CASSLLADYEQYF.

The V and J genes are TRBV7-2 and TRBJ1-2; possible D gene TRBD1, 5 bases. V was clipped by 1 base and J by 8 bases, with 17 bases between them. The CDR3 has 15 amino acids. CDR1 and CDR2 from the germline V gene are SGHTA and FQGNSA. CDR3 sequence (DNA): TGTGCCAGCAGCTTAGGGGGCGGACTCACGGGGGGCTACACCTTC. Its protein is CASSLGGGLTGGYTF.

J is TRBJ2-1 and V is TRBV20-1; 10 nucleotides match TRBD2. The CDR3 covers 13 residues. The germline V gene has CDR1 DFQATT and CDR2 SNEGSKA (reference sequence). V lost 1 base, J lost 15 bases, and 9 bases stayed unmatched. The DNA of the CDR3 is TGCAGTGCTAGAGGGGGAAGCGGGGGGGCCCCGTTCTTC. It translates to CSARGGSGGAPFF.

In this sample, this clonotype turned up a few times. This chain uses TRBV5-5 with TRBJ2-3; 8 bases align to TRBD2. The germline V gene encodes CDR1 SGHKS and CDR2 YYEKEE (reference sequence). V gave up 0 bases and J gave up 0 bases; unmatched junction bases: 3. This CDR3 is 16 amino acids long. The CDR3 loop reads CASSLGLATSTDTQYF. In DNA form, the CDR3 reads TGTGCCAGCAGCTTGGGACTAGCGACAAGCACAGATACGCAGTATTTT.

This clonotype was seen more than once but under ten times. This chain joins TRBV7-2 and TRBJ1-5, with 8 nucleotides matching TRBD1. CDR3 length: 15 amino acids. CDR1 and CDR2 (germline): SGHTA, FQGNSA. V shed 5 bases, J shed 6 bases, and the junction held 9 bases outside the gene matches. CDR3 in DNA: TGTGCCAGCAGCCTACGACAGGGGAGAGGTCAGCCCCAGCATTTT. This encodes CASSLRQGRGQPQHF.

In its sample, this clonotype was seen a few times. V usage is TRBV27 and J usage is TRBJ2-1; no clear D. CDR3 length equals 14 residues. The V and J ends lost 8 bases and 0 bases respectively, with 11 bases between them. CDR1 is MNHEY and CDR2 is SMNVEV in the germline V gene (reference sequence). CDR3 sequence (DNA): TGTGCCAGCGGTGGGCCAAGCTCCTACAATGAGCAGTTCTTC. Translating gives CASGGPSSYNEQFF.

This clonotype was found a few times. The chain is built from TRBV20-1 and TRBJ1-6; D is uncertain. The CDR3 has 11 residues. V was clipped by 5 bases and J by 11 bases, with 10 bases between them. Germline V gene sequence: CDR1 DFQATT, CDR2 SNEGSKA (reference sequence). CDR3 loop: CSALGNAPLHF. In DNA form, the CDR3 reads TGCAGTGCTTTAGGGAACGCACCCCTCCACTTT.

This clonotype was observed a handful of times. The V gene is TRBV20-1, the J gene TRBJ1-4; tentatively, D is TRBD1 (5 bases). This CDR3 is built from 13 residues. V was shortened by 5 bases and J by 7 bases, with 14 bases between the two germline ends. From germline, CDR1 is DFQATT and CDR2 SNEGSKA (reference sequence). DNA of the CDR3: TGCAGTGCTGGCGAAAGGGGAGGTGAAAAACTGTTTTTT. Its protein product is CSAGERGGEKLFF.

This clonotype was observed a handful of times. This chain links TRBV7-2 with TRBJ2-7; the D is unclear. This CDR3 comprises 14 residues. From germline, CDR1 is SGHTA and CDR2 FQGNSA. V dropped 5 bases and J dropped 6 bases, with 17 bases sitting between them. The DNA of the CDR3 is TGTGCCAGCAGCCAGATGGACCGTTCGATCGAGCAGTACTTC. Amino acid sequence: CASSQMDRSIEQYF.

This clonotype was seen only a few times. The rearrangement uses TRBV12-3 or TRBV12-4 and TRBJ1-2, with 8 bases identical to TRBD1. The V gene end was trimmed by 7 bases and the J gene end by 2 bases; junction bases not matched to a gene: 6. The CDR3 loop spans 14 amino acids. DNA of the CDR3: TGTGCCAGCACTCGACAGGGGCGAAACTATGGCTACACCTTC. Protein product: CASTRQGRNYGYTF.

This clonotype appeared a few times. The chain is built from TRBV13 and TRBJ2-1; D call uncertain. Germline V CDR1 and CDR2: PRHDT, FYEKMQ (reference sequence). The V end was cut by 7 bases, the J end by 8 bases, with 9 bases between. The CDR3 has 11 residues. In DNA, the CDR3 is TGTGCCAGCACCCGAGCCCATGAGCAGTTCTTC. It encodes CASTRAHEQFF.

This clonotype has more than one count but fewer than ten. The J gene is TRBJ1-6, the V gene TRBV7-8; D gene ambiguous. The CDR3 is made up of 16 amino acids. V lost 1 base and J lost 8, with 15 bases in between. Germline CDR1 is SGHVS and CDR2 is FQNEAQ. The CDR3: CASSLGSLGLYSPLHF. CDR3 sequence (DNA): TGTGCCAGCAGCTTAGGCAGCCTTGGTTTATATTCACCCCTCCACTTT.

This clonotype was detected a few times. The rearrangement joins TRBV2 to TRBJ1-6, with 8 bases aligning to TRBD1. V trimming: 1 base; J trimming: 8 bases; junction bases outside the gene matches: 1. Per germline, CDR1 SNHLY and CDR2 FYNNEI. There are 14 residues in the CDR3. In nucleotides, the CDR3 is TGTGCCAGCAGTGAAGGGACAGGGCATTCACCCCTCCACTTT. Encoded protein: CASSEGTGHSPLHF.

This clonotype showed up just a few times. The CDR3 coding sequence is TGTGCCAGCAGTTCCTACGACAGTCATAACTATGGCTACACCTTC. Translating it yields CASSSYDSHNYGYTF. This chain links TRBV6-5 with TRBJ1-2, with TRBD1 as a possible D gene (5 bases). CDR1 is MNHEY, CDR2 SVGAGI, per germline. The V and J ends lost 4 bases and 1 base respectively, with 13 bases between them. CDR3 size: 15 residues.

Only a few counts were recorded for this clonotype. The CDR3 loop reads CASSPGLAGAHNEQFF. The CDR3 DNA reads as TGTGCCAGCTCACCCGGACTAGCGGGGGCCCACAATGAGCAGTTCTTC. The V call is TRBV18, the J call TRBJ2-1; TRBD2 agrees at 13 bases. Germline V gives CDR1 KGHSH, CDR2 LQKENI. This CDR3 spans 16 amino acids. V lost 3 bases, J lost 5 bases, and 4 bases stayed unmatched.

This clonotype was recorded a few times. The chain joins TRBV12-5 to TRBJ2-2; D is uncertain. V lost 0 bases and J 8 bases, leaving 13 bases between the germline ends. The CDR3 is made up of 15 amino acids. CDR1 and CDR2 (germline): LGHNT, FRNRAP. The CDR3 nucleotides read TGTGCTAGTGGTTTGGTACGACAAAATTCGGGGGAGCTGTTTTTT. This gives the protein CASGLVRQNSGELFF.

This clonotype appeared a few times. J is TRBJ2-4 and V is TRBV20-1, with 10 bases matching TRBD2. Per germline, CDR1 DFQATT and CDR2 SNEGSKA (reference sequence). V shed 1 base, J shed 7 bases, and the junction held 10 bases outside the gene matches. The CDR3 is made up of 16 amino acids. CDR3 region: CSARAPGSGGLNIQYF. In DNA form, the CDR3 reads TGCAGTGCTAGAGCTCCCGGTAGCGGGGGGTTGAACATTCAGTACTTC.

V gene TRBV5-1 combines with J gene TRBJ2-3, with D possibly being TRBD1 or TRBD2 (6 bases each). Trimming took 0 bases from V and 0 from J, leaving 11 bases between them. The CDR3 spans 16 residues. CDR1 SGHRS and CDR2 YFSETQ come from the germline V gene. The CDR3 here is CASSLVGGSSTDTQYF. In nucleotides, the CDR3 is TGCGCCAGCAGCTTGGTGGGGGGCTCTAGCACAGATACGCAGTATTTT.

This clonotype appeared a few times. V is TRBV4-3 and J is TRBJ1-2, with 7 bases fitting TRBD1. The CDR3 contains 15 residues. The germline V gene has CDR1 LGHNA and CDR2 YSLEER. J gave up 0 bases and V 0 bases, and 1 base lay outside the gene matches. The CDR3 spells CASSQDGQANYGYTF. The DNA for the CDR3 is TGCGCCAGCAGCCAAGATGGACAGGCTAACTATGGCTACACCTTC.